Below, 8 T cell receptor beta chains from the same sample are listed, as sequenced in a study of T cell responses to AZD1222 COVID-19 vaccine. Assay: immunoSEQ multiplex PCR; the TCRdb copy retains only in-frame clones and omits some. The sample yields 120,000 to 150,000 clones, about nine tenths seen once. Sequenced material: peripheral blood, taken 28 days after the second AZD1222 dose. The receptors stem from an adult who received the AZD1222 COVID-19 vaccine.

This chain uses TRBV6-4 with TRBJ1-4; a weak D match, TRBD1 (6 bases). CDR1 is MRHNA and CDR2 is SNTAGT in the germline V gene. The CDR3 covers 15 residues. Trimming stripped 3 bases from V and 5 bases from J, with 13 bases between. The CDR3 region is CASSEGAGDNEKLFF. The CDR3 nucleotides are TGTGCCAGCAGTGAGGGGGCAGGGGACAATGAAAAACTGTTTTTT.

As to this clone: Additional DNA sequences in this sample encode the identical CDR3. CDR3 nucleotide sequence: TGTGCCAGCAGCCCGACTAGCGGGAGCACAGATACGCAGTATTTT. This translates into CASSPTSGSTDTQYF. This rearrangement joins TRBV3-1 (or the pseudogene TRBV3-2) to TRBJ2-3; 10 bases line up with TRBD2. Per germline, CDR1 LGHDT and CDR2 YNNKEL (reference sequence). The CDR3 sequence is 15 residues long. V shed 4 bases, J shed 0 bases, and the junction held 1 base outside the gene matches.

V usage is TRBV7-9 and J usage is TRBJ1-1; D remains ambiguous. This CDR3 has 15 amino acids. Germline values: CDR1 SEHNR, CDR2 FQNEAQ (reference sequence). The V end was cut by 6 bases, the J end by 0 bases, with 14 bases between. The CDR3 is CASSTETQMNTEAFF. CDR3 DNA: TGTGCCAGCAGTACGGAGACCCAAATGAACACTGAAGCTTTCTTT.

The V and J genes are TRBV6-5 and TRBJ1-4; 7 nucleotides align to TRBD1. The V gene end was trimmed by 3 bases and the J gene end by 6 bases; junction bases not matched to a gene: 7. Germline values: CDR1 MNHEY, CDR2 SVGAGI. CDR3 length: 15 residues. For the CDR3, the DNA is TGTGCCAGCAGTTATAGGGGAGGGGGCGATGAAAAACTGTTTTTT. It codes for CASSYRGGGDEKLFF.

The chain recombines TRBV7-8 with TRBJ1-4; D ambiguous. V was clipped by 0 bases and J by 8 bases, with 19 bases between them. Germline lookup yields CDR1 SGHVS and CDR2 FQNEAQ. The CDR3 extends over 17 amino acids. CDR3 nucleotides: TGTGCCAGCAGCTTAGCGGGCCCTCCCCCCGGATCGGAAAAACTGTTTTTT. Translating gives CASSLAGPPPGSEKLFF.

V is TRBV7-9 and J is TRBJ2-1; a weak D match, TRBD1 (6 bases). This CDR3 is built from 15 residues. Germline-derived CDR1 and CDR2 are SEHNR and FQNEAQ (reference sequence). Between the trimmed V and J ends, which lost 4 bases and 0 bases, there was a span of 10 bases. Here the CDR3 reads CASSSTGNSYNEQFF. The DNA of the CDR3 is TGTGCCAGCAGCTCAACAGGGAACTCCTACAATGAGCAGTTCTTC. The whole variable domain, filled in from reference TRBV7-9 and TRBJ2-1, reads DTGVSQNPRHKITKRGQNVTFRCDPISEHNRLYWYRQTLGQGPEFLTYFQNEAQLEKSRLLSDRFSAERPKGSFSTLEIQRTEQGDSAMYLCASSSTGNSYNEQFFGPGTRLTVL.

The V call is TRBV6-2 or TRBV6-3, the J call TRBJ2-2, with D unresolved. Deletions cut 4 bases from V and 4 bases from J, with 7 bases between. CDR3 length: 13 residues. Germline V lookup: CDR1 MNHEY, CDR2 SVGEGT. CDR3 nucleotide sequence: TGTGCCAGCAGTTCTACTGGCACCGGGGAGCTGTTTTTT. Translation gives CASSSTGTGELFF.

J is TRBJ2-1 and V is TRBV2, with 9 nucleotides matching TRBD1. Germline assignment: CDR1 SNHLY and CDR2 FYNNEI. The CDR3 spans 14 residues. J gave up 6 bases and V 3 bases, and 3 bases lay outside the gene matches. CDR3 region: CASSESGQGNEQFF. DNA for the CDR3: TGTGCCAGCAGTGAGTCGGGACAGGGCAATGAGCAGTTCTTC.